This T cell receptor beta chain originates from a study of blood T cell repertoires in COVID-19. Across the whole study: The samples span acute and convalescent COVID-19 from the United States, Italy and Spain.

Trimming left V 0 bases short and J 3 bases short, with 5 bases between. Germline V CDR1 and CDR2: MNHEY, SVGAGI. This CDR3 contains 13 residues. Method: immunoSEQ multiplex PCR; TCRdb's copy keeps in-frame clones and lacks some. The sample lists more than 350,000 clones; 80% to 90% were seen once. Sequencing was done on a sample of peripheral blood. This receptor was identified in a woman in her twenties or thirties with COVID-19, enrolled during active disease. The chain links TRBV6-5 to TRBJ1-1; unclear D gene. CDR3 sequence: CASSYSRDTEAFF. DNA for the CDR3: TGTGCCAGCAGTTACTCCCGGGACACTGAAGCTTTCTTT.